This entry describes one T cell receptor beta chain. Produced via immunoSEQ multiplex PCR; TCRdb's table is partial and in-frame only. The sample yields roughly 89,000 clones, 88% seen once. V lost 4 bases to trimming and J lost 5 bases, with 8 bases between them. The germline CDR1 and CDR2 sequences are SGHVS and FQNEAQ. The CDR3 loop spans 12 amino acids. The data derive from a study of T cell responses to AZD1222 COVID-19 vaccine. The clonotype comes from an adult in good health. The source material was peripheral blood, sampled on day 0 of MenACWY control vaccination. The chain recombines TRBV7-8 with TRBJ1-1; no definite D call. For the CDR3, the DNA is TGTGCCAGCAGCTCGACACTGACTGAAGCTTTCTTT. Translated, it gives CASSSTLTEAFF.